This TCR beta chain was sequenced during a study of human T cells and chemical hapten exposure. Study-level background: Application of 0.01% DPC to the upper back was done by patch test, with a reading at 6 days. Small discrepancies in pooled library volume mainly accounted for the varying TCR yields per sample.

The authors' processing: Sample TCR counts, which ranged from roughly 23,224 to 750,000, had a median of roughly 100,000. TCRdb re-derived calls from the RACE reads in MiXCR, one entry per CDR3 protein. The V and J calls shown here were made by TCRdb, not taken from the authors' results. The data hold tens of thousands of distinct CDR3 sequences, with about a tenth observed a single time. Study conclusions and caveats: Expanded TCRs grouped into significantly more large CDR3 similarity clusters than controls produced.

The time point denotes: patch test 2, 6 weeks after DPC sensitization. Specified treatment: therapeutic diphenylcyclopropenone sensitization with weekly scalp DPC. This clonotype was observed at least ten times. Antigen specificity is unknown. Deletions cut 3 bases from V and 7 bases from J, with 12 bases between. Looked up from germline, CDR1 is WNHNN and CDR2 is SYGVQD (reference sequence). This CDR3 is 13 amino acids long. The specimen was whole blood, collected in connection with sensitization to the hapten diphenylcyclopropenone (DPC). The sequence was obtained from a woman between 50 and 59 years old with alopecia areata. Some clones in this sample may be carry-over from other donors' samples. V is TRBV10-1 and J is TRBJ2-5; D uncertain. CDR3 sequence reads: CASSDLPRGTQYF. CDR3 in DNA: TGCGCCAGCAGTGACCTCCCACGCGGGACCCAGTACTTC.